This record concerns one T cell receptor beta chain sequence. These data originate in a study of blood T cell repertoires in COVID-19. Background on the study: Material from acute and convalescent COVID-19 was sourced from the United States, Italy and Spain. T cells, B-cell-depleted T cells, or PBMCs supplied cDNA or gDNA.

Original processing notes: By means of reference gene primer amplification, nucleated cell counts were estimated. TCRdb's copy holds only in-frame clones and misses some; the assay was immunoSEQ multiplex PCR. That table is the source of V, J and clone size, and D and trimming were worked out from the DNA. Of roughly 50,000 clones listed, about nine tenths were seen once; the top ten hold just under 8.5%. There are 13 residues in the CDR3. V was clipped by 2 bases and J by 7 bases; unmatched bases: 2. Germline lookup yields CDR1 KGHSH and CDR2 LQKENI. Sample: peripheral blood. This receptor was taken from a woman in her thirties or forties with active COVID-19. The chain is built from TRBV18 and TRBJ1-5; 7 positions match TRBD1. In DNA form, the CDR3 reads TGTGCCAGCTCACCAACAGGGGAACAGCCCCAGCATTTT. Protein: CASSPTGEQPQHF.